This T cell receptor beta chain was recovered during a study of cytomegalovirus exposure and HLA in healthy donors. Study conclusions and caveats: Certain indistinguishable V segments, among them TRBV6-2 and TRBV6-3, were excluded. Later analysis identified a missense DCLRE1C variant that was linked to TCR beta V- and J-gene trimming.

On this clone itself: The antigen is unknown.

The PCR contained 60 Vbeta and 13 Jbeta primers. Sequencing was performed with immunoSEQ multiplex PCR; in TCRdb, only in-frame clones are kept and a portion is missing. The data show roughly 150,000 clones, with 70% to 80% seen just once and approximately 1% held by the top ten. The CDR3 covers 12 residues. Trimming pared 5 bases from V and 5 bases from J, leaving 12 bases between. The germline gives CDR1 GTSNPN, CDR2 SVGIG (reference sequence). The rearrangement joins TRBV30 to TRBJ1-2; D may be TRBD1 (6 bases). The TCR was taken from a woman in her forties in good health and CMV-seronegative. The sample comprised PBMCs. The CDR3 protein is CAWLSGVYGYTF. Here the CDR3 DNA reads TGTGCCTGGCTCTCAGGGGTATATGGCTACACCTTC.